The source of this T cell receptor (beta chain) is a study of shared T cell receptors in the human thymus. The CDR3 runs 13 residues. V was cut by 1 base and J by 7 bases, with 10 bases left in between. Germline CDR1 reads LGHNA; CDR2 reads YSLEER. The sample holds one count of this clone. The assay was immunoSEQ multiplex PCR, and TCRdb's table has in-frame clones only and misses some. The data show hundreds of thousands of clones, around 87% seen once. These sequences were also reported in another study, on human thymus T cells. As reported in that work: Surgeons resected thymus tissue during corrective heart surgery. An apparent bias in V and J gene usage was seen in thymic and blood repertoires. Among unrelated individuals, related research reported thymic repertoires that overlapped highly.

The J gene is TRBJ1-2, the V gene TRBV4-3; a possible D gene is TRBD1 (5 bases). This TCR derives from a boy in the first two years of life with a congenital heart defect. The sample comprised thymocytes. The CDR3 sequence is CASSQAGPVGYTF. Here the CDR3 DNA reads TGCGCCAGCAGCCAAGCAGGGCCGGTTGGCTACACCTTC.